Each of the 2 T cell receptor beta chains below was sequenced from the same sample in a study of beta chain features in type 1 diabetes. Expressed TCRB transcripts were sequenced after all isolated RNA was converted to cDNA. The protocol was immunoSEQ multiplex PCR, while the TCRdb copy is restricted to in-frame clones and leaves out a portion. The sample lists 130,000 to 150,000 clones; 6.5% to 8.5% were seen once. The sample consisted of central memory CD4+ T cells from blood. Every receptor here comes from a woman in her 30s in good health.

This clone was seen only a few times. The CDR3 region is CASSSYTTGSTDTQYF. The CDR3 DNA reads as TGTGCCAGCAGCTCCTATACGACTGGGAGCACAGATACGCAGTATTTT. The chain employs TRBV11-3 and TRBJ2-3; D is ambiguous. The CDR3 extends over 16 amino acids. With 4 bases removed from V and 0 bases from J, the gap between germline ends came to 14 bases. CDR1 and CDR2 (germline): SGHNT, YENEEA. Drawing the rest from reference TRBV11-3 and TRBJ2-3, the complete variable domain is EAGVVQSPRYKIIEKKQPVAFWCNPISGHNTLYWYLQNLGQGPELLIRYENEEAVDDSQLPKDRFSAERLKGVDSTLKIQPAELGDSAVYLCASSSYTTGSTDTQYFGPGTRLTVL.

The V and J genes are TRBV6-5 and TRBJ1-1; no firm D call. With 7 bases removed from V and 1 base from J, the gap between germline ends came to 13 bases. Germline CDR1 and CDR2: MNHEY and SVGAGI. The CDR3 runs to 14 residues. CDR3 DNA: TGTGCCAGCACTAGAAGGCCAGAGAACACTGAAGCTTTCTTT. Encoded protein: CASTRRPENTEAFF.